This TCR beta chain is from a study of TIL therapy for anti-PD-1-resistant metastatic lung cancer (dated by TCRdb to 2020 to 2022). About the study as a whole: Enrolled patients had a median age of roughly 54 years (range about 35-85) and a median tumor PD-L1 proportion score of about 5.9%. T cell receptor beta sequencing of tumor and peripheral blood was used to follow clonotypes across the tumor, the expanded TIL product and serial blood samples. Most of the cohort had lung adenocarcinoma, a few tumors were EGFR-mutant and two were ALK-rearranged, and half of the patients were current or former smokers. Across the cohort, whole-exome sequencing showed a median non-synonymous tumor mutation burden of about 1.6 mutations per megabase.

The immunoSEQ v3 hsTCRB kit was used to amplify TCR beta CDR3 regions from genomic DNA through bias-controlled multiplex PCR. TCR libraries were sequenced on an Illumina NextSeq 500 to roughly 2 million read pairs for survey level or roughly 4.5-6 million for deep level. The authors' pipeline ran thus. The immunoSEQ Analyzer software assigned V, D and J genes, filtered out non-productive sequences, and reported clonality. Repertoires of infused TIL and blood were compared using productive Simpson clonality and the Morisita overlap index of productive TRB rearrangements. TCRdb retrieved this table from immuneACCESS and kept in-frame rearrangements only. Not all clones are present; in checked studies, unresolved V genes account for under half, and no reason is known for the remainder. That table gives V, J and clone size, and the DNA gave D and trimming. This sample gives tens of thousands of clones in total; about two thirds of them show up just once. Less than 6.5% of the sample lies in the top ten.

The time point label of this sample denotes: pre-treatment sample, taken before nivolumab and TIL therapy. Baseline tumor samples were excised metastases, mostly pleural nodules or supraclavicular lymph nodes, from the same resection used to grow TIL. Tumors were harvested prior to any PD-1/PD-L1 blockade, after which nivolumab was administered to patients, and lymphodepletion, expanded TIL infusion and IL-2 were given to patients who progressed. Between October 2017 and January 2020, a dual-center phase I trial enrolled adults who had stage 4 NSCLC. Samples came from a single-arm, open-label phase I trial of tumor-infiltrating lymphocyte therapy with nivolumab in advanced non-small cell lung cancer. Parts of each resected tumor were snap-frozen in liquid nitrogen and kept at -80 degrees C. Tumor regions of interest were selected on H&E sections by laser-capture macrodissection, were pulverized into 15 mg aliquots, and were extracted with Qiagen Allprep kits.

What the research found in general, with its limitations: Compared with baseline intratumoral T cells, expanded TIL cultures were more clonal and less diverse (median clonality around 6% vs 30%, p < 0.0001). Clonal turnover during TIL culture was high, and many clones enriched in the product were not detected in the baseline tumor, suggesting clonal contraction instead of faithful expansion. The study protocol defined all tumor marker inferences as exploratory. The cohort was highly selected, with more treatment-naive, never-smoker and oncogene-addicted patients than typical, limiting generalizability.

Details on this clone: Its antigen is unknown. Per-base quality was not reported, and no clone a single base away is much larger than it.

The junction shows trimming of 0 bases on V and 1 base on J, and the gene matches do not reach 4 bases of it. The germline V gene (reference sequence) sets CDR1 to GTSNPN and CDR2 to SVGIG. Spanning cysteine to phenylalanine, the CDR3 consists of 16 amino acids. Only CDR3 DNA remains: 48 bases, in frame from the first base. Recombination connected TRBV30 to TRBJ2-1; TRBD2 matches 9 bases in the middle. This sequence originates from a person aged 25-80 years with non-small cell lung cancer. Sequenced here: tumor tissue, sampled at baseline. The encoded CDR3 is CAWSVETSGSYNEQFF. The nucleotide sequence is TGTGCCTGGAGTGTAGAGACTAGCGGTTCCTACAATGAGCAGTTCTTC.